This T cell receptor (beta chain) was recovered during a study of OX40 agonist ivuxolimab in advanced cancers. Comments on this clone: Antigen unknown.

Findings of the study overall: Clonal expansion was seen in CD4+ and CD8+ blood T cells by week 6 at 0.1 to 3.0 mg/kg.

Trimming removed 4 bases at V and 4 bases at J, with 4 bases between. Germline-derived CDR1 and CDR2 are SGHAT and FQNNGV. This CDR3 is built from 11 residues. The data were produced by immunoSEQ multiplex PCR, yet TCRdb's version contains in-frame clones alone and is incomplete. The sample has about 89,000 clones; 85% to 95% are singletons. The sequence came from an adult with an advanced solid tumor such as melanoma, head and neck, liver or kidney cancer. This material consisted of CD4+ or CD8+ T cells sorted from blood, taken in a trial of the OX40 agonist ivuxolimab. The chain is built from TRBV11-2 and TRBJ2-5; no clear D gene. The CDR3 bases are TGTGCCAGCAGCTCTGGAGAGACCCAGTACTTC. Encoded protein: CASSSGETQYF.